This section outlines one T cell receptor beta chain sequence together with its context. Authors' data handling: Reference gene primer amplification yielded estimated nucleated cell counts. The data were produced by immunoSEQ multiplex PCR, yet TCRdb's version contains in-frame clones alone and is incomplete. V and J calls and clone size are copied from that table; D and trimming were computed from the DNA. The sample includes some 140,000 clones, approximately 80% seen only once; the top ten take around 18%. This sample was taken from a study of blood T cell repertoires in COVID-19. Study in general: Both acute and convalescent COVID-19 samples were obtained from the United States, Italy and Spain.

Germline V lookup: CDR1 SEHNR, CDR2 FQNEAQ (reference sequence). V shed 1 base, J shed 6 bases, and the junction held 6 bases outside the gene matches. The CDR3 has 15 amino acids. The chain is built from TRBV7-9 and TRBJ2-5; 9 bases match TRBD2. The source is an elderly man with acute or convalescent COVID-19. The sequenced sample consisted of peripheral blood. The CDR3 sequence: CASSLGGGAGKTQYF. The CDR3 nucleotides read TGTGCCAGCAGCTTAGGCGGGGGGGCCGGAAAGACCCAGTACTTC.